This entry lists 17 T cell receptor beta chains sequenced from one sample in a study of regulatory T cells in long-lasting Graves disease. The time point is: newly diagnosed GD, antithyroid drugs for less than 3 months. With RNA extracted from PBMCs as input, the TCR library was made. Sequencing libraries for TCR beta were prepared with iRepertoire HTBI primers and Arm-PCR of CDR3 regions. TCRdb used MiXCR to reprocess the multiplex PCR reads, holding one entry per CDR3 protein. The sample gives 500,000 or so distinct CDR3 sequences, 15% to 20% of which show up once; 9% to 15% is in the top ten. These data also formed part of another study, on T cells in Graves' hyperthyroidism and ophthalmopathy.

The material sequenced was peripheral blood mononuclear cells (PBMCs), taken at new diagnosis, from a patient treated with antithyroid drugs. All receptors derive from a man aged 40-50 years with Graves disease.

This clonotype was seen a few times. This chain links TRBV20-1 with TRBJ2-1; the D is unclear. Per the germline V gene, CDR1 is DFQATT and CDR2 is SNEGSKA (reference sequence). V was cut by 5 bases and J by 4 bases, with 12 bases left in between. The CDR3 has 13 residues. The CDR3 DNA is TGCAGTGCTCCTGCGTCGGGTTACAATGAGCAGTTCTTC. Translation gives CSAPASGYNEQFF.

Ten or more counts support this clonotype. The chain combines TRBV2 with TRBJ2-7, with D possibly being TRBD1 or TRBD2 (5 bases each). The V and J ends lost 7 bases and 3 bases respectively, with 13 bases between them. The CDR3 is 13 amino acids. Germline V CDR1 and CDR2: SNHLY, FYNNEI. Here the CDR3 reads CASNEGELYEQYF. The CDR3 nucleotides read TGTGCCAGCAACGAAGGGGAGCTCTACGAGCAGTACTTC.

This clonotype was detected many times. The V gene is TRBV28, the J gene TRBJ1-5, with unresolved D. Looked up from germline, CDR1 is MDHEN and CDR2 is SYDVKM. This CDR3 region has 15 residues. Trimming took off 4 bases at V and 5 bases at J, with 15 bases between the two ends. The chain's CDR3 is CASSSPLGIHQPQHF. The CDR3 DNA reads TGTGCCAGCAGTTCCCCCTTGGGGATCCATCAGCCCCAGCATTTT.

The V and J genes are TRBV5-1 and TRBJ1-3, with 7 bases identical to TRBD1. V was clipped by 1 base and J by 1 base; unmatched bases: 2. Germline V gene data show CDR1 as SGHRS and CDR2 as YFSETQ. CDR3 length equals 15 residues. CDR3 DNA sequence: TGCGCCAGCAGCTTGACAGGGGCGTCTGGAAACACCATATATTTT. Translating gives CASSLTGASGNTIYF.

CDR3: CASSPGGVWNEQYF. The CDR3 DNA is TGTGCCAGCAGCCCCGGCGGGGTGTGGAACGAGCAGTACTTC. V is TRBV28 and J is TRBJ2-7; the D gene is possibly TRBD2 (6 bases). Germline CDR1 is MDHEN and CDR2 is SYDVKM. Deletions cut 6 bases from V and 5 bases from J, with 17 bases between. The CDR3 has 14 amino acids. The whole variable domain, remainder taken from reference TRBV28 and TRBJ2-7, is DVKVTQSSRYLVKRTGEKVFLECVQDMDHENMFWYRQDPGLGLRLIYFSYDVKMKEKGDIPEGYSVSREKKERFSLILESASTNQTSMYLCASSPGGVWNEQYFGPGTRLTVT.

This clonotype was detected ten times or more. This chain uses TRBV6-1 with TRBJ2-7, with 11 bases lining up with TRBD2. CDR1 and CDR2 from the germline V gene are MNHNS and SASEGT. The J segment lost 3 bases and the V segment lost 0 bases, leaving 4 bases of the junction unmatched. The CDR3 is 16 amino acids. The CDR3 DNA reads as TGTGCCAGCAGTGAAGCGGTTAGCGGGAGGGTCTACGAGCAGTACTTC. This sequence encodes CASSEAVSGRVYEQYF.

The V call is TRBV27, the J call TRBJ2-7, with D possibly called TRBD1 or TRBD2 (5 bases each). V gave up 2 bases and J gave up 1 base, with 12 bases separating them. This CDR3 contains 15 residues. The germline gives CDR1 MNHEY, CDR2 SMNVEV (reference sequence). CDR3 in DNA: TGTGCCAGCAGTTTAGGGGGTATTGGATCCTACGAGCAGTACTTC. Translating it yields CASSLGGIGSYEQYF.

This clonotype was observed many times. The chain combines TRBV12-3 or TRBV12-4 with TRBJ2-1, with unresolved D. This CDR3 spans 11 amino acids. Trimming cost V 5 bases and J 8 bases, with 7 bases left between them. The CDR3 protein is CASSPLYEQFF. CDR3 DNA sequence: TGTGCCAGCAGTCCTCTCTATGAGCAGTTCTTC.

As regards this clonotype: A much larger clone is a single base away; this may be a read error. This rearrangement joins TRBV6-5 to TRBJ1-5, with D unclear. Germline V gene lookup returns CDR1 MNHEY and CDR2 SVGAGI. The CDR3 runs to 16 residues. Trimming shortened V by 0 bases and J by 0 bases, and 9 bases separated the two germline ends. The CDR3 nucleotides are TGTGCCAGCAGTTACTCCGACCCAAATAGCAATCAGCCCCAGCATTTT. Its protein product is CASSYSDPNSNQPQHF.

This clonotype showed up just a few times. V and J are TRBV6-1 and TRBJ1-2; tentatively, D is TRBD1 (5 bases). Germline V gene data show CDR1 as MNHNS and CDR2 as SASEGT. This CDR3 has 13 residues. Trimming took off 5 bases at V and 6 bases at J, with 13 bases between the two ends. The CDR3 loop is CASSLPQVNGYTF. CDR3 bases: TGTGCCAGCAGTCTTCCACAGGTGAATGGCTACACCTTC.

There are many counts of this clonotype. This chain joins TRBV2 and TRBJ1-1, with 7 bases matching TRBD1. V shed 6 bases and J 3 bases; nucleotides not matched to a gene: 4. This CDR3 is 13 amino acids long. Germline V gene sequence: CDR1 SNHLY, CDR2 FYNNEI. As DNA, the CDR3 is TGTGCCAGCAGAGGACAGGACTACACTGAAGCTTTCTTT. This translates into CASRGQDYTEAFF.

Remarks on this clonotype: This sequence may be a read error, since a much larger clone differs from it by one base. The CDR3 coding sequence is TGTGCCAGTCGTCGGGCAGGGAGGTCTCCTAACTATGGCTACGCCTTC. Translating gives CASRRAGRSPNYGYAF. The chain recombines TRBV6-1 with TRBJ1-2; tentatively, D is TRBD1 (5 bases). The germline V gene has CDR1 MNHNS and CDR2 SASEGT. This CDR3 is 16 amino acids long.

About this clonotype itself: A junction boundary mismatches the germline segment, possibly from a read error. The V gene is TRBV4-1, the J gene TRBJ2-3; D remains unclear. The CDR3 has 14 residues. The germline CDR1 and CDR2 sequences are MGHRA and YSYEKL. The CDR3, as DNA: TGTGCCAGCAGCCTCGGGTTGGGGTCCCACGCGCAGTATTTT. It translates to CASSLGLGSHAQYF.

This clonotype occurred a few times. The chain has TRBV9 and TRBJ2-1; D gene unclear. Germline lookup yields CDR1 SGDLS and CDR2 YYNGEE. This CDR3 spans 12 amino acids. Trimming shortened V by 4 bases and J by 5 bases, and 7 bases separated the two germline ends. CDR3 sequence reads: CASSHMDNEQFF. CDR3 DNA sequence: TGTGCCAGCAGCCATATGGACAATGAGCAGTTCTTC.

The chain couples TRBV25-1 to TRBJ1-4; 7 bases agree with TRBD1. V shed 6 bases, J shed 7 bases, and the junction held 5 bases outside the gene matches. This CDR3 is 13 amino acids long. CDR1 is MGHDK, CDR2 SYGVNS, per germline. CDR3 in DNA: TGTGCCAGCAGCCCCGGGACAGTTGAAAAACTGTTTTTT. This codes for CASSPGTVEKLFF.

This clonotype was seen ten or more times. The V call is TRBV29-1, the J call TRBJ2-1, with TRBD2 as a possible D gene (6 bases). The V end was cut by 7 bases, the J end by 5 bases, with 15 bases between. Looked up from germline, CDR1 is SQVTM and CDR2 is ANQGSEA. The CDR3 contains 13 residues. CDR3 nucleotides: TGCAGCGGGGGACGGGGGAACGACAATGAGCAGTTCTTC. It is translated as CSGGRGNDNEQFF.

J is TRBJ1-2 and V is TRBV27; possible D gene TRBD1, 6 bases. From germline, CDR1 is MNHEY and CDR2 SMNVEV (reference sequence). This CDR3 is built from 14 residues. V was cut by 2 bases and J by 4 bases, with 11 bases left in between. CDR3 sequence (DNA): TGTGCCAGCAGTTTACAGGGGCAGAGCTATGGCTACACCTTC. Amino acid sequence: CASSLQGQSYGYTF.